One TCR beta chain is described in this entry. As yet, its antigen is unknown. V was pared by 1 base and J by 5 bases, with 12 bases between. Germline values: CDR1 SGHRS, CDR2 YFSETQ. There are 15 residues in the CDR3. These data come from a study of cytomegalovirus exposure and HLA in healthy donors. In the study overall: Unique TCR beta sequences numbering around 110 million came from about 180 million T cells in an earlier analysis.

Study-wide results and caveats: CMV antigen specificity was confirmed in vitro for three CMV-associated chains. Per published accounts, TCR beta sequences correctly predicted the HLA-A and HLA-B alleles of most subjects. Later, an analysis found that common viral pathogens appeared to be linked with several of the most significant clusters.

The PCR had 60 Vbeta and 13 Jbeta primers. Method: immunoSEQ multiplex PCR; TCRdb's copy keeps in-frame clones and lacks some. The profile shows almost 200,000 clones, around 76% of them singletons. The clonotype originates from a man in his thirties or forties in good health and CMV-seronegative. The chain combines TRBV5-1 with TRBJ2-2; perhaps TRBD2 as D (5 bases). The sequenced material came from PBMCs. As DNA, the CDR3 is TGCGCCAGCAGCTTGTGGCGGACGGGAACCGGGGAGCTGTTTTTT. It translates to CASSLWRTGTGELFF.